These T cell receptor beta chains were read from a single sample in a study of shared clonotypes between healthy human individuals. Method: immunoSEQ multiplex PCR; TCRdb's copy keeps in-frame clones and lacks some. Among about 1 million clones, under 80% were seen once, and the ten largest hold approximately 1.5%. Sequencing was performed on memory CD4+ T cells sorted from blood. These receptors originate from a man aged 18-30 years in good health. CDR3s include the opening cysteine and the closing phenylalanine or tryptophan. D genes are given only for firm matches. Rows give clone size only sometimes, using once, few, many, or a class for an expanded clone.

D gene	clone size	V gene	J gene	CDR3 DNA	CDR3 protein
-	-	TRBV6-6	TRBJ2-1	TGTGCCAGCAGTTTACAGGGGAGGAATGAGCAGTTCTTC	CASSLQGRNEQFF
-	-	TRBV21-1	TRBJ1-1	TGTGCCAGCAGCAAATCAGATAGGGGACAGAGGAACACTGAAGCTTTCTTT	CASSKSDRGQRNTEAFF
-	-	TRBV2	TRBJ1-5	TGTGCCAGCGGCCCGGGACAAGGCCAGCCCCAGCATTTT	CASGPGQGQPQHF
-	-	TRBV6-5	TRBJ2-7	TGTGCCAGCAGTTATCGGTACGAGCAGTACTTC	CASSYRYEQYF
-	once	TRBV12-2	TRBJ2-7	TGTGCAAGTCGCCCAAGATCGGAGACAGGGGCCCACGAGCAGTACTTC	CASRPRSETGAHEQYF
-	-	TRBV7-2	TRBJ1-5	TGTGCCAGCAGCTTAGGCGAGTCGACTTATCAGCCCCAGCATTTT	CASSLGESTYQPQHF
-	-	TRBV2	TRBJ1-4	TGTGCCAGCGAGGCGGAGACTAATGAAAAACTGTTTTTT	CASEAETNEKLFF
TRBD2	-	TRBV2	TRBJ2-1	TGTGCCAGCAGTGAAACTAGCGGGAGGGTAGGTGAGCAGTTCTTC	CASSETSGRVGEQFF
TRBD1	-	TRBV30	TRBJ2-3	TGTGCCTGGAGTGAGGGGACAGGGACCACAGATACGCAGTATTTT	CAWSEGTGTTDTQYF
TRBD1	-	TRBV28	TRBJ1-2	TGTGCCAGCAACCCGGGACAGGGAGGCTATGGCTACACCTTC	CASNPGQGGYGYTF
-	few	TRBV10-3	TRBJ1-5	TGTGCCATCAGTGAGTCGGGTCAGCCCCAGCATTTT	CAISESGQPQHF
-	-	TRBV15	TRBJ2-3	TGTGCCACCAGCAGAGCGTCAGAAAATACGCAGTATTTT	CATSRASENTQYF
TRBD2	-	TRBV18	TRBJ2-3	TGTGCCAGCTCACCAGGGAGCGGGGGATACACAGATACGCAGTATTTT	CASSPGSGGYTDTQYF
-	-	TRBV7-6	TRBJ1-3	TGTGCCAGCAGCTTAGAGGGAAACACCATATATTTT	CASSLEGNTIYF
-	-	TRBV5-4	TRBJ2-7	TGTGCCAGCAGCTTGGGCAGGGTTGGGGAGCAGTACTTC	CASSLGRVGEQYF
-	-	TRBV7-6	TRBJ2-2	TGTGCCAGCAGCTTAGTCACTTGGACAAGGGGAGCCGGGGAGCTGTTTTTT	CASSLVTWTRGAGELFF
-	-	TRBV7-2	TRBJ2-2	TGTGCCAGCAGCTACTATTACACCGGGGAGCTGTTTTTT	CASSYYYTGELFF
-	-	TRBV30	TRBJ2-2	TGTGCCTGGAGACGCCAGCTTACCGGGGAGCTGTTTTTT	CAWRRQLTGELFF
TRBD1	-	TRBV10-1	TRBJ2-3	TGCGCCAGCAGTGGAGGGACAGCAGATACGCAGTATTTT	CASSGGTADTQYF
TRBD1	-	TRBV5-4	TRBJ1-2	TGTGCCAGCAGCTCCACACAGGGGGCCTATGGCTACACCTTC	CASSSTQGAYGYTF
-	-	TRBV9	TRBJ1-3	TGTGCCAGCAGCAATACAGGATCCTCCTCTGGAAACACCATATATTTT	CASSNTGSSSGNTIYF
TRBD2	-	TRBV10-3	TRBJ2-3	TGTGCCATAGCGGGGGGGCGAGGAGATACGCAGTATTTT	CAIAGGRGDTQYF
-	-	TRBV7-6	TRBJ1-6	TGTGCCAGCAGCGGACCGGAGGGGACCCTCCACTTT	CASSGPEGTLHF
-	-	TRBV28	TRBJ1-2	TGTGCCAGCAGAGGACCTACCGGGACGGAAAACTATGGCTACACCTTC	CASRGPTGTENYGYTF
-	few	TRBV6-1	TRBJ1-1	TGTGCCAGCAGTGAAGTGAGCCCTGAAGCTTTCTTT	CASSEVSPEAFF
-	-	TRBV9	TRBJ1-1	TGTGCCAGCAGCGCTGGGGGGACATTGAACACTGAAGCTTTCTTT	CASSAGGTLNTEAFF
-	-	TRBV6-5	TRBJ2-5	TGTGCCAGCGGATCCAGGGAGACCCAGTACTTC	CASGSRETQYF
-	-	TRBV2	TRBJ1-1	TGTGCCAGCACGCGGGACACCAACACTGAAGCTTTCTTT	CASTRDTNTEAFF
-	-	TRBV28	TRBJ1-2	TGTGCCAGCAGCTCCGGGAAGATCGGGGTTGGGTATGGCTACACCTTC	CASSSGKIGVGYGYTF
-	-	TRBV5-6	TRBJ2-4	TGTGCCAGCAGCACGCCCGCAGGGTCGATTCAGTACTTC	CASSTPAGSIQYF
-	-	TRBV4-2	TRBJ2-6	TGTGCCAGCAGCCAAGTACAGGAGCCCGGGGCCAACGTCCTGACTTTC	CASSQVQEPGANVLTF
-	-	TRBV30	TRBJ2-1	TGTGCCTGGACTCAGGGGGGGAATGAGCAGTTCTTC	CAWTQGGNEQFF
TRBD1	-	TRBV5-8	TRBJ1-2	TGTGCCAGCAGCTCGACCGGGACAGGGGATGGCTACACCTTC	CASSSTGTGDGYTF
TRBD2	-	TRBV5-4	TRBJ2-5	TGTGCCAGCAGCCACGGGACTAGCCAGCAAGAGACCCAGTACTTC	CASSHGTSQQETQYF
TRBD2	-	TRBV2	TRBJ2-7	TGTGCCAGCAGTGGACTAGCGGCCTCCTACGAGCAGTACTTC	CASSGLAASYEQYF
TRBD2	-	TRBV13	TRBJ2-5	TGTGCCAGCAGCTTAAGGACGGGAGGGAGTGAGACCCAGTACTTC	CASSLRTGGSETQYF
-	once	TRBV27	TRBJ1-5	TGTGCCAGCAGCCGGGATCCTTATAGCAATCAGCCCCAGCATTTT	CASSRDPYSNQPQHF
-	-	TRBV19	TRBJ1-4	TGTGCCAGTAGTATAGAAGAGGGCGTCGGTGAAAAACTGTTTTTT	CASSIEEGVGEKLFF
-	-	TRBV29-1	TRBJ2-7	TGCAGCGTTGAAGACGGGCCGATCTACGAGCAGTACTTC	CSVEDGPIYEQYF
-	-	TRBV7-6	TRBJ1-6	TGTGCCAGCAGCGTACTCGGCTCCTATAATTCACCCCTCCACTTT	CASSVLGSYNSPLHF
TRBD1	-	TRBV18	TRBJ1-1	TGTGCCAGCTCACCACTTACCTCAGGGGGAGAAGCTTTCTTT	CASSPLTSGGEAFF
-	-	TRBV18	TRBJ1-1	TGTGCCAGCTCGCATTCAGGGGACACTGAAGCTTTCTTT	CASSHSGDTEAFF
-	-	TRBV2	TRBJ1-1	TGTGCCAGCAGTGACAGGGAGGGGACTGAAGCTTTCTTT	CASSDREGTEAFF
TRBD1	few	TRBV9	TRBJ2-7	TGTGCCAGCAGCGCGGGACAGGGGCCCTACGAGCAGTACTTC	CASSAGQGPYEQYF